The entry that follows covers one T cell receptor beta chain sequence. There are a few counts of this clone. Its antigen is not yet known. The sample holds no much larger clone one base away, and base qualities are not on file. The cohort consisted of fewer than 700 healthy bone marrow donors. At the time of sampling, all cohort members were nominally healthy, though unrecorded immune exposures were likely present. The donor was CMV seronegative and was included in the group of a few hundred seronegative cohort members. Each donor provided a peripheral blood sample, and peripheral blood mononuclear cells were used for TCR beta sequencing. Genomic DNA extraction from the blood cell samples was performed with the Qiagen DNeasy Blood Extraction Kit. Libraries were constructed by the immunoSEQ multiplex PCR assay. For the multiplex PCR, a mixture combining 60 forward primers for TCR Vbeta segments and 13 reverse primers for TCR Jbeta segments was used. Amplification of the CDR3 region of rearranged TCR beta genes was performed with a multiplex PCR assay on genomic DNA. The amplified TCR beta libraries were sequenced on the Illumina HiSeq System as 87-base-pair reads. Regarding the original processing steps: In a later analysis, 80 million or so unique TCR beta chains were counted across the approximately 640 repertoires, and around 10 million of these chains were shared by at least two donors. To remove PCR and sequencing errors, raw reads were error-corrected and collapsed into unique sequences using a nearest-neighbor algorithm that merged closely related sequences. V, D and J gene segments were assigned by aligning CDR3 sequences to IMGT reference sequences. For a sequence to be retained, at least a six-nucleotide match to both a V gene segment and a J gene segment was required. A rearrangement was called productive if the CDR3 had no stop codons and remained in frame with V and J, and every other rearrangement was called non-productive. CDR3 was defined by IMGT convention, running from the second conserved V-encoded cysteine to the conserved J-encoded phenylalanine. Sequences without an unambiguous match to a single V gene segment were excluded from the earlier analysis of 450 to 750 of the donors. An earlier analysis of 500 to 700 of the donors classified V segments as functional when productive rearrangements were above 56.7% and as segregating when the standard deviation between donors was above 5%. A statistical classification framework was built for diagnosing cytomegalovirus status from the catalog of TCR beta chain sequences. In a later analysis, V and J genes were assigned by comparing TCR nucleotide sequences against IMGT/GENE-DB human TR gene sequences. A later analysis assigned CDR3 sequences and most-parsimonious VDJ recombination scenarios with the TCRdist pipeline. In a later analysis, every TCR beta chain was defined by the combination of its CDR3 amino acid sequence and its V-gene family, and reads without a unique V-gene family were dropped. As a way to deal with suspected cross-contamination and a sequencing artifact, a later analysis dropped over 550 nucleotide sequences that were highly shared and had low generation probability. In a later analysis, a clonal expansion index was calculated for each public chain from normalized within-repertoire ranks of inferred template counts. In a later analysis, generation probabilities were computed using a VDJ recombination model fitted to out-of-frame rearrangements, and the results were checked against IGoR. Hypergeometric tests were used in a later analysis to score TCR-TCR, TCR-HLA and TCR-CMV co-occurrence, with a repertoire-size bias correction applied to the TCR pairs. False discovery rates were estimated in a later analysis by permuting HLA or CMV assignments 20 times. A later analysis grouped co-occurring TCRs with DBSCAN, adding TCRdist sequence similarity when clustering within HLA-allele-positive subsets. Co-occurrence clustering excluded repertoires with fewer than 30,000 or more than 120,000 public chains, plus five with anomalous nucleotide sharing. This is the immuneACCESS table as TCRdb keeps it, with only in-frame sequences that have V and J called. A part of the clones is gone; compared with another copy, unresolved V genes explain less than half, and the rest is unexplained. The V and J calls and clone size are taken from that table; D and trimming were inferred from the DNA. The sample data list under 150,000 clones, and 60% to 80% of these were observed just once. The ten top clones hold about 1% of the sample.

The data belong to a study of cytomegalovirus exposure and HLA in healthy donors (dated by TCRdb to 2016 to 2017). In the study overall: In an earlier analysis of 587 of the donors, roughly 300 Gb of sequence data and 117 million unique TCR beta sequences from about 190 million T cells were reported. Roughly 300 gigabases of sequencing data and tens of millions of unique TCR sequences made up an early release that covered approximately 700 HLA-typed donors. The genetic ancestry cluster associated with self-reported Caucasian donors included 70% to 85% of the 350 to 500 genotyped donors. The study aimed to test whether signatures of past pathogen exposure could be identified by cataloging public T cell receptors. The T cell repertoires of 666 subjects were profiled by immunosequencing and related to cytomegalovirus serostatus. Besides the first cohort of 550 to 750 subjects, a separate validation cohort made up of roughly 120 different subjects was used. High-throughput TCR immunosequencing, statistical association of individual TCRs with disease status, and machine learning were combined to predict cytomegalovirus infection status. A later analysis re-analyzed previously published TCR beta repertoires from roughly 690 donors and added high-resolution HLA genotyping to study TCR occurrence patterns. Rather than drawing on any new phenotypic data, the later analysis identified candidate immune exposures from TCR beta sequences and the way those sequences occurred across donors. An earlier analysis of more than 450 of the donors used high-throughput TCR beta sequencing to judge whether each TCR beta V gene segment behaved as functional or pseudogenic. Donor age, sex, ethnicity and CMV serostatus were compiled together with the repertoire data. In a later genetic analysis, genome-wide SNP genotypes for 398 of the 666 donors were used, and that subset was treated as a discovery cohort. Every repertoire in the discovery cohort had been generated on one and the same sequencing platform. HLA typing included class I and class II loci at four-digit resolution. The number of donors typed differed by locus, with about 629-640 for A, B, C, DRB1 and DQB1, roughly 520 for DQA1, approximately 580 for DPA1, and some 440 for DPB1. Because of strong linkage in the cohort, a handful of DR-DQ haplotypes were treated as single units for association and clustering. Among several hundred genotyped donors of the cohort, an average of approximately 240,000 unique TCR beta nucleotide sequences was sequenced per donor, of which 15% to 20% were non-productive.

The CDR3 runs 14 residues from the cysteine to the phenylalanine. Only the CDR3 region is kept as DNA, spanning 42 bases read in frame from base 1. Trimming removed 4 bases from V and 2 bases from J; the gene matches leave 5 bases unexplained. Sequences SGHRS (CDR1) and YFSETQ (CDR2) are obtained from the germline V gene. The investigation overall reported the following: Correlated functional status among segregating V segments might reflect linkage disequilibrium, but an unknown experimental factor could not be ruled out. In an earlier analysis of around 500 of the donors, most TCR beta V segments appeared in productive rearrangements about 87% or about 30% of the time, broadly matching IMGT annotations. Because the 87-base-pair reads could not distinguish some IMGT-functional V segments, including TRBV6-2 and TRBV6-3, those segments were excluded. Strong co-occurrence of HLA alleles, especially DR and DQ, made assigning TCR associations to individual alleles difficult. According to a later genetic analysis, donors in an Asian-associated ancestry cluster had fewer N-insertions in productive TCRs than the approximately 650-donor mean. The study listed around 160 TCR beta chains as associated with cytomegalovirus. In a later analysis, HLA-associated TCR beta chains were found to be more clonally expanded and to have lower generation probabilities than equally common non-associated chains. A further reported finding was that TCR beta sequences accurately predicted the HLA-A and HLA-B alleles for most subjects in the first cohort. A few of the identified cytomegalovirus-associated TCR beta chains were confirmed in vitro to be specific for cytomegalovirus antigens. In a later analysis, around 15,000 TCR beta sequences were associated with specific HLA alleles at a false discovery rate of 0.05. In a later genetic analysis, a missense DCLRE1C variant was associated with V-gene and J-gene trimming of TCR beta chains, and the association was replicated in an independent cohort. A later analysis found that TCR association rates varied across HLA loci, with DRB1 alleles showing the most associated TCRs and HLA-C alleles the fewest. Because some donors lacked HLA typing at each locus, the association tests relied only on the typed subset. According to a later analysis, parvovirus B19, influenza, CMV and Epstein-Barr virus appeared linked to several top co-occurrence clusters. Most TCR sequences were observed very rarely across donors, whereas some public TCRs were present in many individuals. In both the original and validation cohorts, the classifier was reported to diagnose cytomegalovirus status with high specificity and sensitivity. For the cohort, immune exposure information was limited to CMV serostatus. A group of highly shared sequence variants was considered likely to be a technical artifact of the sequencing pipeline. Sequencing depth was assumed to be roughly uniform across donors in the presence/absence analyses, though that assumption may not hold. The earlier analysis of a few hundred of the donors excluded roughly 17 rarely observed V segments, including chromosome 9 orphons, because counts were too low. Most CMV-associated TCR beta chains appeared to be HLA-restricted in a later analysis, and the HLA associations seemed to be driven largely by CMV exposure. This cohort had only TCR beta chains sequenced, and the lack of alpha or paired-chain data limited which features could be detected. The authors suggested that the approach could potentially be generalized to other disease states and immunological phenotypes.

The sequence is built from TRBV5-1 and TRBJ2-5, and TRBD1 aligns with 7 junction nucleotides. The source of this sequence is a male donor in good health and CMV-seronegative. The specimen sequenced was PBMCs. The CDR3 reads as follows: CASSPGQEQETQYF. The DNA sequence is TGCGCCAGCAGCCCCGGACAGGAACAAGAGACCCAGTACTTC.